This T cell receptor (beta chain) was sequenced during a study of neurological immune-mediated disorders. The CDR3 sequence is 14 residues long. CDR1 and CDR2 (germline): MNHEY, SVGAGI. Trimming removed 7 bases from V and 0 bases from J; junction bases left unmatched: 5. 5'RACE employing 10-nucleotide random UMIs yielded the cDNA. TCRdb used MiXCR to reprocess the 5' RACE reads, holding one entry per CDR3 protein. This sample carries about 66,000 distinct CDR3 sequences, almost 4% of them seen once, and the ten largest clones take 1.3%. The rearrangement uses TRBV6-5 and TRBJ1-1; 7 bases are shared with TRBD1. The source of this sequence is a young man with multiple sclerosis. The source material was PBMCs. The CDR3 sequence is CASTFRGLNTEAFF. CDR3 DNA sequence: TGTGCCAGCACCTTTAGGGGGCTGAACACTGAAGCTTTCTTT.